This entry is about one T cell receptor (beta chain). The antigen remains unidentified. The junction shows a germline mismatch at one end, possibly a read error. Data came from immunoSEQ multiplex PCR; TCRdb stores just in-frame clones and leaves some out. The sample records 12,000 or so clones, 81% being singletons. These data are taken from a study of cytotoxic CD8 clonotypes in ibrutinib-treated CLL. The CDR3 covers 16 residues. Germline-derived CDR1 and CDR2 are SSHAT and FNYEAQ (reference sequence). Study-level results: Baseline clonality exceeded age-matched healthy donors and tracked circulating CD8+ T-cell counts. A difference in sampling times existed between sustained-remission and progressing patients.

This rearrangement joins TRBV7-7 to TRBJ1-1; possibly TRBD1 for D (5 bases). The source material was PBMCs, sampled at disease progression, from a patient treated with ibrutinib. The TCR comes from a human donor with chronic lymphocytic leukemia. The CDR3 is CASSLNPAGHNTEAFF. CDR3 nucleotides: TGTGCTAGCAGCTTAAATCCGGCAGGGCATAACACTGAAGCTTTCTTT.